Listed below are T cell receptor beta chains from one sample, sequenced in a study of cytomegalovirus exposure and HLA in healthy donors. Clones were read by immunoSEQ multiplex PCR, and TCRdb kept only the in-frame ones, dropping some. The sample has 250,000 to 350,000 clones; just over 85% are singletons. The sample comprised PBMCs. Receptors were obtained from a man in his forties in good health and CMV-seropositive. Each CDR3 is given with its conserved first and last residue. D genes are given only for firm matches. A row's size may be missing; if present it is once, few, many or a size class.

d_call	clone_size	v_call	j_call	cdr3_aa	cdr3_nt
-	once	TRBV29-1	TRBJ1-6	CSVQQESENSPLHF	TGCAGCGTACAACAGGAATCGGAGAATTCACCCCTCCACTTT
TRBD2	-	TRBV6-5	TRBJ2-5	CASSPTSVRETQYF	TGTGCCAGCAGCCCGACTAGCGTTAGAGAGACCCAGTACTTC
TRBD1	-	TRBV19	TRBJ1-1	CASRDRAIQGTEAFF	TGTGCCAGCCGGGACAGGGCGATTCAGGGCACTGAAGCTTTCTTT
TRBD1	-	TRBV5-1	TRBJ2-1	CASARYRGAVENEQFF	TGCGCCAGCGCACGATACAGGGGGGCAGTGGAGAATGAGCAGTTCTTC
TRBD1	-	TRBV28	TRBJ2-3	CASRKTGGDTDTQYF	TGTGCCAGCAGAAAAACAGGGGGCGATACAGATACGCAGTATTTT
TRBD1	few	TRBV19	TRBJ1-5	CASSATGSGNQPQHF	TGTGCCAGTAGTGCGACAGGGTCGGGCAATCAGCCCCAGCATTTT
TRBD2	few	TRBV4-2	TRBJ2-7	CASSQGTSETYEQYF	TGTGCCAGCAGCCAAGGGACTAGCGAAACCTACGAGCAGTACTTC
TRBD1	-	TRBV7-2	TRBJ1-4	CASSSSGTVNEKLFF	TGTGCCAGCAGCTCCTCCGGGACAGTTAATGAAAAACTGTTTTTT
TRBD1	once	TRBV28	TRBJ1-4	CASIKPGQGNEKLFF	TGTGCCAGCATTAAGCCGGGACAGGGGAATGAAAAACTGTTTTTT
TRBD2	once	TRBV30	TRBJ2-1	CAWNSGAVYNEQFF	TGTGCCTGGAACAGCGGGGCTGTTTACAATGAGCAGTTCTTC
-	-	TRBV27	TRBJ2-3	CASSPWQVGTDTQYF	TGTGCCAGCTCTCCCTGGCAGGTGGGCACAGATACGCAGTATTTT
TRBD1	-	TRBV6-4	TRBJ2-6	CASSLAGTGGSGANVLTF	TGTGCCAGCAGTCTCGCGGGGACAGGGGGCTCTGGGGCCAACGTCCTGACTTTC
-	-	TRBV7-9	TRBJ2-7	CASSPVSGWEQYF	TGTGCCAGCAGCCCTGTCAGCGGTTGGGAGCAGTACTTC
-	-	TRBV7-9	TRBJ2-7	CASSSPAYEQYF	TGTGCCAGCAGCTCCCCGGCCTACGAGCAGTACTTC
-	-	TRBV6-1	TRBJ1-5	CASSAGPVQGQPQHF	TGTGCCAGCAGTGCAGGGCCAGTGCAGGGACAGCCCCAGCATTTT
-	-	TRBV7-2	TRBJ2-3	CASSLFDKAQYF	TGTGCCAGCAGCTTATTCGACAAAGCGCAGTATTTT
TRBD1	-	TRBV29-1	TRBJ2-1	CSVRTGNNEQFF	TGCAGCGTCAGGACAGGAAACAATGAGCAGTTCTTC
TRBD1	-	TRBV7-3	TRBJ2-5	CASSLGQQETQYF	TGTGCCAGCAGCCTGGGACAGCAAGAGACCCAGTACTTC
TRBD1	-	TRBV18	TRBJ2-1	CASSPTGGSYNEQFF	TGTGCCAGCTCCCCGACAGGGGGTTCCTACAATGAGCAGTTCTTC
-	-	TRBV9	TRBJ1-1	CASSVDGKNTEAFF	TGTGCCAGCAGCGTAGACGGGAAGAACACTGAAGCTTTCTTT
-	-	TRBV27	TRBJ2-7	CASSPDRNYEQYF	TGTGCCAGCAGTCCCGACAGGAACTACGAGCAGTACTTC
-	few	TRBV7-6	TRBJ1-3	CASSLVNGSGNTIYF	TGTGCCAGCAGCTTAGTCAACGGGTCTGGAAACACCATATATTTT
-	-	TRBV15	TRBJ1-6	CATSAPGHYNSPLHF	TGTGCCACCAGCGCTCCGGGACATTATAATTCACCCCTCCACTTT
TRBD1	-	TRBV6-1	TRBJ1-2	CASSEARRQGSYGYTF	TGTGCCAGCAGTGAAGCGCGGCGACAGGGGTCCTATGGCTACACCTTC
TRBD1	-	TRBV5-6	TRBJ1-5	CASSLGTGRNQPQHF	TGTGCCAGCAGCTTGGGGACAGGGCGCAATCAGCCCCAGCATTTT
-	-	TRBV9	TRBJ1-1	CASSAAGTEAFF	TGTGCCAGCAGCGCCGCGGGAACTGAAGCTTTCTTT
-	-	TRBV6-5	TRBJ1-1	CASSPGQWVTEAFF	TGTGCCAGCAGTCCCGGACAGTGGGTCACTGAAGCTTTCTTT
-	-	TRBV5-4	TRBJ2-3	CASSLSPRSTDTQYF	TGTGCCAGCAGCTTGAGCCCCAGGAGCACAGATACGCAGTATTTT
-	-	TRBV7-6	TRBJ2-1	CASSRPGGVNEQFF	TGTGCCAGCAGTCGGCCCGGGGGTGTCAATGAGCAGTTCTTC